The clone carrying this T cell receptor (beta chain) was detected ten times or more. This entry comes from a study of T cells in Graves' hyperthyroidism and ophthalmopathy. Researchers amplified the TCR beta CDR3 regions from RNA transcripts. The TCR CDR3 first-round RT-PCR relied on the HTBI primer set. TCRdb itself ran the multiplex PCR reads through MiXCR, one entry per CDR3 protein. Of 33,000 or so distinct CDR3 sequences detected, roughly 52% appear once; the ten largest clones hold approximately 6%. This CDR3 region has 15 residues. Germline loops: CDR1 SGHNT, CDR2 YENEEA. The junction had 3 bases not matched to a gene; V was cut back by 1 base and J by 5 bases.

The sequencing sample was made of blood. This receptor was obtained from a woman aged 45-65 years with Graves' hyperthyroidism that later progressed to Graves' ophthalmopathy. The rearrangement links TRBV11-3 to TRBJ2-7, with 12 nucleotides matching TRBD2. For the CDR3, the DNA is TGTGCCAGCAGCTTAGCTGCTAGCGGGAGGGACGAGCAGTACTTC. Amino acids: CASSLAASGRDEQYF.